This T cell receptor (beta chain) was sequenced during a study of human T cells and chemical hapten exposure. Study summary: Largely, small differences in pooled library volume made per-sample TCR yields vary. Study-level points and caveats: DPC sensitization did not alter TCRs above 1 in 1000 frequency.

In TCRdb, the RACE reads were re-called with MiXCR into one record per CDR3 protein. The profile shows about 34,000 distinct CDR3 sequences, 5.5% of them singletons. In its sample, this clonotype was seen many times. Its antigen remains unknown. CDR3 length: 15 amino acids. The V segment lost 5 bases and the J segment 9 bases; nucleotides outside the gene matches: 11. Time point reported: healthy volunteer bleed at 6 weeks. Blood, whole and unfractionated, served as the source for total RNA extraction. V and J are TRBV12-3 or TRBV12-4 and TRBJ1-2, with 11 bases matching TRBD1. Material: whole blood. The sequence was collected from a human donor in good health. Some clones in this sample may be carry-over from other donors' samples. CDR3 loop: CASSPRGRTGGSYTF. DNA of the CDR3: TGTGCCAGCAGTCCCAGGGGTCGGACAGGGGGCAGCTACACCTTC.